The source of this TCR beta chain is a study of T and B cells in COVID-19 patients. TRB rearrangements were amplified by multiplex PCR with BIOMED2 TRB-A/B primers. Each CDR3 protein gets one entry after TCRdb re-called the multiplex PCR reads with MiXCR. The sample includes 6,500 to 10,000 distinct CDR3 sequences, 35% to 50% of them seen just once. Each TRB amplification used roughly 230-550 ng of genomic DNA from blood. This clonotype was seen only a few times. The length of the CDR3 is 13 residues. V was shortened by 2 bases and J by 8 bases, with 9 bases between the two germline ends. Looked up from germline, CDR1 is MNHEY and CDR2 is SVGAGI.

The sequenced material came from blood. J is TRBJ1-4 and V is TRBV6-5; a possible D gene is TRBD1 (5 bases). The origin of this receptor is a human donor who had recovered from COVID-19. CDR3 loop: CASSYGTGEKLFF. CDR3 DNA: TGTGCCAGCAGTTACGGGACTGGGGAAAAACTGTTTTTT.